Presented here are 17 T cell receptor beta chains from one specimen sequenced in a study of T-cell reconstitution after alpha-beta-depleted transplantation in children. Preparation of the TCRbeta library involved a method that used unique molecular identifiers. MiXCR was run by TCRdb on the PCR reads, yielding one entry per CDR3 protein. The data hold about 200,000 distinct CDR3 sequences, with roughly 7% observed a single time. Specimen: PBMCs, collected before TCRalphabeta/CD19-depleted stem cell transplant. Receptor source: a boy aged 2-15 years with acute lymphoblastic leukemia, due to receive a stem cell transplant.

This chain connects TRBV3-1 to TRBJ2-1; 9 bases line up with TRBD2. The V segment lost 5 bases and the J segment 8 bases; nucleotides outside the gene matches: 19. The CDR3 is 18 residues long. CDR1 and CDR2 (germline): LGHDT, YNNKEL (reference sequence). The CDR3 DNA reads TGTGCCAGCAGCGTAAAGCGGCGGGAGGGCCCTGGAGTCCATGAGCAGTTCTTC. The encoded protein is CASSVKRREGPGVHEQFF.

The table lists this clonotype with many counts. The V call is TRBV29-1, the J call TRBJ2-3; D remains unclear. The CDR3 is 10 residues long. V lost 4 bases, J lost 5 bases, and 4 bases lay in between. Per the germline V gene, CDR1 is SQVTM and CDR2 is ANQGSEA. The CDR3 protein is CSVAGDTQYF. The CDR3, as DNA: TGCAGCGTTGCCGGAGATACGCAGTATTTT.

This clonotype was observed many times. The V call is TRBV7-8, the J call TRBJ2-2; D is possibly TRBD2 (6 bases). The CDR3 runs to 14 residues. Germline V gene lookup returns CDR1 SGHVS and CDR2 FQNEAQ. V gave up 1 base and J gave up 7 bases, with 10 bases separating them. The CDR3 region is CASSLELANGELFF. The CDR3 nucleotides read TGTGCCAGCAGCTTAGAACTAGCTAACGGGGAGCTGTTTTTT.

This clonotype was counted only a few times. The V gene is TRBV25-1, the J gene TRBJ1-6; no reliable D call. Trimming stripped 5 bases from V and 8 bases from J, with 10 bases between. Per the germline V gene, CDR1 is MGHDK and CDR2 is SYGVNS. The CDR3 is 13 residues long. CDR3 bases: TGTGCCAGCAGTATGAACCCGGATTCACCCCTCCACTTT. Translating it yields CASSMNPDSPLHF.

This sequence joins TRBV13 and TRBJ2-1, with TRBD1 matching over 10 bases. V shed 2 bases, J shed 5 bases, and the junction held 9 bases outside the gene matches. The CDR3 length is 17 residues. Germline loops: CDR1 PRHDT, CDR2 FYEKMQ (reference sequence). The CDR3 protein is CASSLKIGTGENNEQFF. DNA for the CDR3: TGTGCCAGCAGCTTAAAAATAGGGACAGGGGAAAACAATGAGCAGTTCTTC.

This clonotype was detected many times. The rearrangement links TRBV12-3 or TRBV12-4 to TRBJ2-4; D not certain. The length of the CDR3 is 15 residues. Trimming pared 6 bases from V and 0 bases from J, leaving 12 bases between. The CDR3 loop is CASSSISEAKNIQYF. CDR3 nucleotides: TGTGCCAGCAGCTCTATCAGTGAAGCCAAAAACATTCAGTACTTC.

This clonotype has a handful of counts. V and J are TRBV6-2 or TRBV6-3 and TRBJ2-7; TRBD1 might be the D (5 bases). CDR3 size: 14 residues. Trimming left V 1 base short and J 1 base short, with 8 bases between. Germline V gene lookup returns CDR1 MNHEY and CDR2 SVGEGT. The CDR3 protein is CASSYWQGSYEQYF. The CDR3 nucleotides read TGTGCCAGCAGTTACTGGCAGGGATCCTACGAGCAGTACTTC.

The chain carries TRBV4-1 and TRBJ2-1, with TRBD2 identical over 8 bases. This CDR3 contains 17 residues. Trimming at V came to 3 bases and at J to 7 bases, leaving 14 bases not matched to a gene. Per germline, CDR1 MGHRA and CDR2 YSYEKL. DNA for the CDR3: TGCGCCAGCAGCCATTTCCTCACTAGCGGACAAGAAAATGAGCAGTTCTTC. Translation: CASSHFLTSGQENEQFF.

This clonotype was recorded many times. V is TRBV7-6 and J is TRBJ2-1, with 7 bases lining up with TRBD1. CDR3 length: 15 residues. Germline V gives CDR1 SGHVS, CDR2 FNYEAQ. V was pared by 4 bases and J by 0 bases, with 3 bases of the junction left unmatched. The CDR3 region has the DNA TGTGCCAGCAGCTCTGGACAGGTCTCCTACAATGAGCAGTTCTTC. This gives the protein CASSSGQVSYNEQFF. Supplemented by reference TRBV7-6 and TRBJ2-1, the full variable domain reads GAGVSQSPRYKVTKRGQDVALRCDPISGHVSLYWYRQALGQGPEFLTYFNYEAQQDKSGLPNDRFSAERPEGSISTLTIQRTEQRDSAMYRCASSSGQVSYNEQFFGPGTRLTVL.

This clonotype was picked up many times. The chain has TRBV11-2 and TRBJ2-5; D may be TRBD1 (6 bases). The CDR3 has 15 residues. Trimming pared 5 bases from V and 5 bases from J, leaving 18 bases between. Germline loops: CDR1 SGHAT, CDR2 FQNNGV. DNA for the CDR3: TGTGCCAGCAGCCACCCGTTCAGGGGCCGGGAGACCCAGTACTTC. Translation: CASSHPFRGRETQYF.

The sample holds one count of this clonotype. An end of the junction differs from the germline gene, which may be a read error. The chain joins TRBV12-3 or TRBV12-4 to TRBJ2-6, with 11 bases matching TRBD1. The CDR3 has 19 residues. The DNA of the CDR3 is TGTGCCTGCAGTTTAGCGCTCGGGACAGGGGGCTCTGGGGCCAACGTCCTGACTTTC. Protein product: CACSLALGTGGSGANVLTF.

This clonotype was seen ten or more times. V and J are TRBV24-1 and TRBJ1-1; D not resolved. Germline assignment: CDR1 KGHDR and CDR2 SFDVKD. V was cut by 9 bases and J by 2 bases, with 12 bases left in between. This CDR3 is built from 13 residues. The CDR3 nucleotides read TGTGCCACCGCCACCGGCCCAAACACTGAAGCTTTCTTT. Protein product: CATATGPNTEAFF.

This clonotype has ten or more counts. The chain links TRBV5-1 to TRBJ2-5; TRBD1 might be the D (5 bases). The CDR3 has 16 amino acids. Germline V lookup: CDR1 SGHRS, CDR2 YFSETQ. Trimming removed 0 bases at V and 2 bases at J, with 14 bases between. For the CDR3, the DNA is TGCGCCAGCAGCTTGGCCGTCACAGGATCGCAAGAGACCCAGTACTTC. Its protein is CASSLAVTGSQETQYF.

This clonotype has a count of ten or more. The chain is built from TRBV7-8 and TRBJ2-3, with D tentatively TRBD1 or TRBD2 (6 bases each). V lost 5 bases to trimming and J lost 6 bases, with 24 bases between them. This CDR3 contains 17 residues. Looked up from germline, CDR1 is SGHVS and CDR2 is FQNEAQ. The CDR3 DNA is TGTGCCAGCAGCCGCCTACGGGCGGGGCCTCAGGGGGATACGCAGTATTTT. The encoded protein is CASSRLRAGPQGDTQYF.

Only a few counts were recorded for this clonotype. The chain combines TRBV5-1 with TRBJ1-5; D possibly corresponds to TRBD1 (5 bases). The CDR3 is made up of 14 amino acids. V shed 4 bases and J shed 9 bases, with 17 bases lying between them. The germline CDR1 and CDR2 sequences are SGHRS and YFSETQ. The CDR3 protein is CASSHDGGKGPQHF. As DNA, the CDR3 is TGCGCCAGCAGCCACGACGGGGGAAAGGGGCCCCAGCATTTT.

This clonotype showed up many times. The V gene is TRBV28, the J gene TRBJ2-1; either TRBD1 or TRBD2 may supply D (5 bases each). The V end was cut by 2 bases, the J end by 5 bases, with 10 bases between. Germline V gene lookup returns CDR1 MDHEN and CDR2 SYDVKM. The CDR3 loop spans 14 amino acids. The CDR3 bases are TGTGCCAGCAGTTTACACGGGACCGACAATGAGCAGTTCTTC. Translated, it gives CASSLHGTDNEQFF.

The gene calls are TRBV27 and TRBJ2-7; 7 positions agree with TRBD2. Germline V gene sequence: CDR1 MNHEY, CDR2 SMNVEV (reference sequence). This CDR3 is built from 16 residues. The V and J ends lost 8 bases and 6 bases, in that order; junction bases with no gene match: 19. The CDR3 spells CASASGLGLDGFEQYF. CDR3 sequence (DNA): TGTGCCAGCGCCAGCGGACTAGGACTTGACGGATTCGAGCAGTACTTC.